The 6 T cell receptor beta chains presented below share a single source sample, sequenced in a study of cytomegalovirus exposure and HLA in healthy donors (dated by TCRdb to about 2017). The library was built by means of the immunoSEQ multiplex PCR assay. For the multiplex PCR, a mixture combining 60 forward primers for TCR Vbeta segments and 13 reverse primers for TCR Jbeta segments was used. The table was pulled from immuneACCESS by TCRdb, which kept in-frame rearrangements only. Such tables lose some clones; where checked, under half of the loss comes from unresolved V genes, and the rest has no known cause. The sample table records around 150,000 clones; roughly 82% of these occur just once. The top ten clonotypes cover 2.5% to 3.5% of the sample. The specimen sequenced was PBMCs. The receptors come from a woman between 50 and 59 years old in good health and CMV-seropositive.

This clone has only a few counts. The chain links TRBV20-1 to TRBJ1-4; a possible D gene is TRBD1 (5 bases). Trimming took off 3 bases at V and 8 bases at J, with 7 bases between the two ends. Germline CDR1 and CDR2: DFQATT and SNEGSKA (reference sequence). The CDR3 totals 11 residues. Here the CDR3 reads CSARAGEKLFF. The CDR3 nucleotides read TGCAGTGCTAGGGCAGGGGAAAAACTGTTTTTT.

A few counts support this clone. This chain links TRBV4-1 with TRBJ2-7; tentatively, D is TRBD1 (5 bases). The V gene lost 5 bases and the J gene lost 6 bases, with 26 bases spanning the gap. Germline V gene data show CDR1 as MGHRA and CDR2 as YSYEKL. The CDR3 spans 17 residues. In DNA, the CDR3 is TGCGCCAGCAGCTCGTACCGTGACCAGGGCCTGAGGCGCGAGCAGTACTTC. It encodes CASSSYRDQGLRREQYF.

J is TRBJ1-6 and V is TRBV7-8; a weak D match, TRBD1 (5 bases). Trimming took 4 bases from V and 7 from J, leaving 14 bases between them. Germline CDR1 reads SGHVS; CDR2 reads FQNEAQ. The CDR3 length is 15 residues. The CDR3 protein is CASSYGRGGNSPLHF. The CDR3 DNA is TGTGCCAGCAGCTACGGCCGCGGGGGGAATTCACCCCTCCACTTT.

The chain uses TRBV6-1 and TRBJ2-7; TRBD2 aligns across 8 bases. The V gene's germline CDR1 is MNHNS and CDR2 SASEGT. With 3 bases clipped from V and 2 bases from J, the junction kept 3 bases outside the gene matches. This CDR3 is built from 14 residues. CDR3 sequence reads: CASSEERGPYEQYF. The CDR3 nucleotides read TGTGCCAGCAGTGAGGAGCGGGGGCCCTACGAGCAGTACTTC.

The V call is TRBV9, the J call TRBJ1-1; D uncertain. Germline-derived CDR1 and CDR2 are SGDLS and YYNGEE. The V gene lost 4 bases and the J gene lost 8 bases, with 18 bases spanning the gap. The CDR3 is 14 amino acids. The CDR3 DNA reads TGTGCCAGCAGCACAAATTCCTGGGGAGGCGAAGCTTTCTTT. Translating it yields CASSTNSWGGEAFF.

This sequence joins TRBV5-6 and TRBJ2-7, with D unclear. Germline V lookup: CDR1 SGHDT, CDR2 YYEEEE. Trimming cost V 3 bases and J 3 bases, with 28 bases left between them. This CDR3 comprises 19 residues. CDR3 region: CASSSLGVWHLGTLYEQYF. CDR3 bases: TGTGCCAGCAGCTCCCTGGGCGTTTGGCACCTCGGTACCCTCTACGAGCAGTACTTC. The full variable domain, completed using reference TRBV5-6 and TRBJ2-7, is DAGVTQSPTHLIKTRGQQVTLRCSPKSGHDTVSWYQQALGQGPQFIFQYYEEEERQRGNFPDRFSGHQFPNYSSELNVNALLLGDSALYLCASSSLGVWHLGTLYEQYFGPGTRLTVT.